The clone carrying this T cell receptor (beta chain) was seen only a few times. The antigen is undetermined. The data originate from a study of T-cell memory formation after mild COVID-19. Study summary: Clustering of TCRs was largely donor specific.

Study results and limitations: Among contracting clones, CD4+ were mainly CM/EM and CD8+ enriched in EMRA. For second-wave clones that peaked at day 37, SARS-CoV-2 specificity went unverified. Day 15 to 85 contracting clones showed balanced CD4/CD8; day 15 to 37 expanders favored CD4+.

This CDR3 comprises 14 residues. Germline CDR1 and CDR2: LGHDT and YNNKEL (reference sequence). The germline V and J ends were trimmed by 1 base and 0 bases, with 3 bases remaining between them. TCRdb reprocessed the 5' RACE reads via MiXCR and lists one record per CDR3 protein. The sample has fewer than 600,000 distinct CDR3 sequences; about a fifth are singletons. The receptor comes from an adult woman who had mild COVID-19 (a few samples of this study predate the infection). Cell type and time point are not known. Sequenced sample: PBMCs or a T cell subset sorted from them (not recorded which). The gene calls are TRBV3-1 and TRBJ2-2; D unclear. The CDR3 region is CASSQVPNTGELFF. DNA for the CDR3: TGTGCCAGCAGCCAAGTCCCGAACACCGGGGAGCTGTTTTTT.